This T cell receptor beta chain was found in a study of CD8 T cells in Susac syndrome. CDR1 MNHNS and CDR2 SASEGT come from the germline V gene. With V trimmed by 0 bases and J by 6 bases, 1 base remained unmatched. The CDR3 has 15 amino acids. With random hexamers, reverse transcription was performed on roughly 0.45 to 1 ug of RNA. With immunoSEQ multiplex PCR, TCR beta CDR3 was amplified across 54 Vbeta and 13 Jbeta. From the immunoSEQ multiplex PCR reads, TCRdb called clonotypes with MiXCR, one entry per CDR3 protein. The sample carries 20,000 to 25,000 distinct CDR3 sequences, 90% to 95% recorded once. Regarding the study as a whole: It was acknowledged in the study that its TCR sequencing and HLA analysis involved a relatively small number of individuals.

A single count supports this clonotype. Its antigen is unknown. Sequencing of TCR beta was performed on blood CD8+ and CD4+ T cells. The chain couples TRBV6-1 to TRBJ2-3; TRBD2 matches at 12 bases. The source of this sequence is a human donor in good health. The sequencing input was CD8+ T cells from PBMCs. For the CDR3, the DNA is TGTGCCAGCAGTGAAGCGCTAGCGGGGGGGGATACGCAGTATTTT. Its protein is CASSEALAGGDTQYF.